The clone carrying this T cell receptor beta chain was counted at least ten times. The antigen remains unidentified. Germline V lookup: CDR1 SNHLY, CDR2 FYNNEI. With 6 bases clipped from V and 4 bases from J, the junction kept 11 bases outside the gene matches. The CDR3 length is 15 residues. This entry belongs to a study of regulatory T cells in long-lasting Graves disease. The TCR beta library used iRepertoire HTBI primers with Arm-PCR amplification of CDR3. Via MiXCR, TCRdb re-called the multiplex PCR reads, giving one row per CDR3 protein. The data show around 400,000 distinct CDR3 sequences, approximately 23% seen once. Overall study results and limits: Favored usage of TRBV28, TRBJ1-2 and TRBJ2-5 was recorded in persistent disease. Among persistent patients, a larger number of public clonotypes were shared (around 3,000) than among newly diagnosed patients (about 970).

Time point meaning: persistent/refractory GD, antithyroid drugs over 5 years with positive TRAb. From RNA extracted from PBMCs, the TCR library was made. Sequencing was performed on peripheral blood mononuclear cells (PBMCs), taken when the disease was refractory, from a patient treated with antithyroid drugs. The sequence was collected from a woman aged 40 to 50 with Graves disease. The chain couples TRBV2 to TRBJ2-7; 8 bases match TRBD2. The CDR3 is CASSPRGGMIYEQYF. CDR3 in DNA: TGTGCCAGCAGCCCCCGGGGGGGAATGATATACGAGCAGTACTTC.